This T cell receptor (beta chain) appears in the sequencing data of a study of T cells after yellow fever vaccination. The study, taken as a whole, reports: In post-booster samples, most primary-vaccination clones reappeared (roughly 96% CD4, 70% to 90% CD8).

Using its own MiXCR run on the 5' RACE reads, TCRdb lists one record per CDR3 protein. This sample carries hundreds of thousands of distinct CDR3 sequences, over 15% of them seen once, and the ten largest clones take about a sixth. This CDR3 contains 15 residues. Germline loops: CDR1 MNHEY, CDR2 SMNVEV (reference sequence). V was shortened by 7 bases and J by 4 bases, with 16 bases between the two germline ends. This clonotype appeared a few times. Its matching antigen is unknown. Sample: PBMCs, taken before the yellow fever booster vaccination. The source of this sequence is a man aged 18 to 29 who received the YFV17D yellow fever vaccine. The rearrangement joins TRBV27 to TRBJ2-2, with D possibly matching TRBD2 (5 bases). CDR3 nucleotides: TGTGCCAGCAATCCCCTCGACGGAGGCACCGGGGAGCTGTTTTTT. Its protein is CASNPLDGGTGELFF.